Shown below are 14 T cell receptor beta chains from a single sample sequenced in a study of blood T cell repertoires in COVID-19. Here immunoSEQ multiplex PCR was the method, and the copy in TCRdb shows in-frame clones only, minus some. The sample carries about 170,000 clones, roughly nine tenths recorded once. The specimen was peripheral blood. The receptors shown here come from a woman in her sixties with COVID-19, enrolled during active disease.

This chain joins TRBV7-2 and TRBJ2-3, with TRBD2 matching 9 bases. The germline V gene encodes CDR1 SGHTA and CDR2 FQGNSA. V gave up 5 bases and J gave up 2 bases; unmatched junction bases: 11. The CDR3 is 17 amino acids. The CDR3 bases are TGTGCCAGCAGCACCCCTAGCGGGAACATTCACACAGATACGCAGTATTTT. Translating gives CASSTPSGNIHTDTQYF.

For the CDR3, the DNA is TGTGCCAGCAGCGTCGACAGGGGTACTAATGAAAAACTGTTTTTT. Its translation: CASSVDRGTNEKLFF. This chain links TRBV9 with TRBJ1-4; 8 bases are shared with TRBD1. This CDR3 has 15 residues. The junction had 2 bases not matched to a gene; V was cut back by 2 bases and J by 2 bases. CDR1 is SGDLS, CDR2 YYNGEE, per germline.

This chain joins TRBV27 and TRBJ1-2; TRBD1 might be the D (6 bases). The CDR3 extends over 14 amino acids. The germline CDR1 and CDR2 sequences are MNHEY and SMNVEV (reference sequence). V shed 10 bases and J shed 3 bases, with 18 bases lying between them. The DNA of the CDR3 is TGTGCCACTGCGATACAGGGTTCTGACTATGGCTACACCTTC. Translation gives CATAIQGSDYGYTF.

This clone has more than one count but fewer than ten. CDR3 protein: CASSPGQGLYEQYF. DNA of the CDR3: TGTGCCAGCAGCCCCGGCCAGGGGCTCTACGAGCAGTACTTC. This chain links TRBV5-6 with TRBJ2-7; D perhaps matches TRBD1 (6 bases). The germline V and J ends were trimmed by 4 bases and 3 bases, with 14 bases remaining between them. There are 14 residues in the CDR3. In germline, CDR1 is SGHDT, CDR2 YYEEEE.

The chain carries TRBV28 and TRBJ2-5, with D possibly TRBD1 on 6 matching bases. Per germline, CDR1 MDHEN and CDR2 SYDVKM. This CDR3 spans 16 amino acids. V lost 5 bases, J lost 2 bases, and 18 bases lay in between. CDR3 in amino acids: CASSPTDQGWQETQYF. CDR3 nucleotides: TGTGCCAGCAGTCCCACGGACCAGGGGTGGCAAGAGACCCAGTACTTC.

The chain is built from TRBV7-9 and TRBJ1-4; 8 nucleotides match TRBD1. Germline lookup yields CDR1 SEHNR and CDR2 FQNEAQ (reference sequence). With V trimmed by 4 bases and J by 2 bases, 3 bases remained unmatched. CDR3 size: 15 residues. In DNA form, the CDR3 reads TGTGCCAGCAGCTCCCGGACAGGGACTAATGAAAAACTGTTTTTT. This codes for CASSSRTGTNEKLFF.

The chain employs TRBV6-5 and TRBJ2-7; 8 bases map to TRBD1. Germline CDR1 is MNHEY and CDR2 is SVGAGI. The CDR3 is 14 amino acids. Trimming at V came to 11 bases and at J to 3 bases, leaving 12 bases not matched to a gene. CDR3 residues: CAARDQGAYYEQYF. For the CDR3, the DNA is TGTGCCGCAAGGGACCAGGGGGCCTACTACGAGCAGTACTTC.

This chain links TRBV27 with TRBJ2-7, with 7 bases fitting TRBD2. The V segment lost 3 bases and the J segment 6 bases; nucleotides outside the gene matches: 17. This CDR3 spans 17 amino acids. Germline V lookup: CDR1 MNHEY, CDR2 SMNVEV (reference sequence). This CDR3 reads CASSLKPGLNIPVEQYF. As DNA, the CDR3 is TGTGCCAGCAGTTTGAAGCCGGGACTAAACATCCCGGTCGAGCAGTACTTC.

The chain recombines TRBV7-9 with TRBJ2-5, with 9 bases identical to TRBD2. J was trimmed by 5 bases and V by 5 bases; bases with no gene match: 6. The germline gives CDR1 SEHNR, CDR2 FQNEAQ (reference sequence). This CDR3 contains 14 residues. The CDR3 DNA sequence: TGTGCCAGCAGCCGTAATAGCGGGAGTGAGACCCAGTACTTC. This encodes CASSRNSGSETQYF. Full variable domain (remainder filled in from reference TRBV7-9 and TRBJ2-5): DTGVSQNPRHKITKRGQNVTFRCDPISEHNRLYWYRQTLGQGPEFLTYFQNEAQLEKSRLLSDRFSAERPKGSFSTLEIQRTEQGDSAMYLCASSRNSGSETQYFGPGTRLLVL.

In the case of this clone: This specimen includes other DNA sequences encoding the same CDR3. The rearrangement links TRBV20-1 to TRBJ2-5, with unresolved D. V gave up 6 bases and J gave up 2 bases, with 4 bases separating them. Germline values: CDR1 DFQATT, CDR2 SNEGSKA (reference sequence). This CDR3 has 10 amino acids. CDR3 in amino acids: CSASQETQYF. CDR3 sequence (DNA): TGCAGTGCCTCTCAAGAGACCCAGTACTTC.

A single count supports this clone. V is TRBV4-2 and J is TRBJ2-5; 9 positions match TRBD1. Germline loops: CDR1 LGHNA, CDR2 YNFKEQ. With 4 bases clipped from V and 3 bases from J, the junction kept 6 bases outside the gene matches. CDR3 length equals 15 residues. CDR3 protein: CASSRSGDREETQYF. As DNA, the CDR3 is TGTGCCAGCAGCCGGTCCGGGGACAGGGAAGAGACCCAGTACTTC.

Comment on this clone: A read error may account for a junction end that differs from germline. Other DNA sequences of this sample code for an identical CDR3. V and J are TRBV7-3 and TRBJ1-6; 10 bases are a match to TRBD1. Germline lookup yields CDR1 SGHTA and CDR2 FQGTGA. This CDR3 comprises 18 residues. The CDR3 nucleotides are TGTGCCAGCAGTTTAAACCCGGTAGGGACAGGGGTGAGGTCACCCCTCCACTTT. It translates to CASSLNPVGTGVRSPLHF.

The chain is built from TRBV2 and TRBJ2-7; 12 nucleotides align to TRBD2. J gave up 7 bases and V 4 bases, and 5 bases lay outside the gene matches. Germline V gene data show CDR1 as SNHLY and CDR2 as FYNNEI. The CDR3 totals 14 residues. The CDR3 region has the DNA TGTGCCAGCAGTGTGACTAGCGGGAGTGATGAGCAGTACTTC. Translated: CASSVTSGSDEQYF.

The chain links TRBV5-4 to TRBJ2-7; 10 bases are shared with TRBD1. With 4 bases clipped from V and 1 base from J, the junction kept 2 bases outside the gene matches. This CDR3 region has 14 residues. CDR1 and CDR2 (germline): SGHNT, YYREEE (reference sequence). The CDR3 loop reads CASSPGQGSYEQYF. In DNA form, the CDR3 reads TGTGCCAGCAGCCCGGGACAGGGGTCCTACGAGCAGTACTTC.